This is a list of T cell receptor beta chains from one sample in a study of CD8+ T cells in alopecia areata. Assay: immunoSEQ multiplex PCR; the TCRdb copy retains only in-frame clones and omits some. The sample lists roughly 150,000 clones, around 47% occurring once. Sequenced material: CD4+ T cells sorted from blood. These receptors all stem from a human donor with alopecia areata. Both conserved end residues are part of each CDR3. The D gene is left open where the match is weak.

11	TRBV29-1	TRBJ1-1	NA	CSVVGLSEAFF
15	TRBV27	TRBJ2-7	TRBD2	CASSLRSSGSYEQYF
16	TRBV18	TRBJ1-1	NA	CASSPPSGRGNTEAFF
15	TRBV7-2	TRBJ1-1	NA	CASSSMGRGGTEAFF
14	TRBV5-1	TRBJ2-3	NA	CASSLRDSTDTQYF
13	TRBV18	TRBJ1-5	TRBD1	CASRTGLDQPQHF
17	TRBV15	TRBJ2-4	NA	CATSRDQRGFAKNIQYF
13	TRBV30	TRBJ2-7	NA	CAWSGAGRQRQYF
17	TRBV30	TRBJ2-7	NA	CAWSVQSRGFSPYEQYF
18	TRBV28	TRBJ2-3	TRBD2	CASSLLLAGGPSTDTQYF
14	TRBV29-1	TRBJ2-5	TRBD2	CSVAAGGPRQTQYF
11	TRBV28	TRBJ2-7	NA	CASKLAYEQYF
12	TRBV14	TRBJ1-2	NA	CASSRTIGGYTF
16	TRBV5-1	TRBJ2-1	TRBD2	CASSSGGGSSYNEQFF
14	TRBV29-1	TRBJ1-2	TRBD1	CSVEVGQGTSGYTF
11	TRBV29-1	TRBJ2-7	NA	CSVEGGLEQYF
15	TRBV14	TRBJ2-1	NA	CASSQEGGRAYEQFF
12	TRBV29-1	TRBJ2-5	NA	CSVGHSQETQYF
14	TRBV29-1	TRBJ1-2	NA	CSVEGGIRDYGYTF
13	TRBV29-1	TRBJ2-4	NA	CSVEGNDRNIQYF
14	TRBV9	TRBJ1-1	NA	CASSVDGFGTEAFF